Listed here are 9 T cell receptor beta chains from one sample, sequenced in a study of siplizumab effects on memory and regulatory T cells (dated by TCRdb to between 2017 and 2020). Library generation was performed with the immunoSEQ multiplex PCR assay. Drawn from immuneACCESS, this table holds only the in-frame rearrangements with V and J called that TCRdb kept. Clones are partly lost; checked studies trace under half to an unresolved V gene and leave the rest unexplained. Here the sample has about 100,000 clones; about 90% occur a single time. Jointly, the top ten make up around 0.73% of the sample. Sequencing input: Tregs sorted from blood. Source of these receptors: a human donor in good health.

The chain's CDR3 is CASAQLGKTQNEQFF. CDR3 DNA sequence: TGTGCCAGCGCCCAATTAGGGAAAACCCAGAATGAGCAGTTCTTC. The rearrangement joins TRBV28 to TRBJ2-1; D remains unclear. With 8 bases removed from V and 7 bases from J, the gap between germline ends came to 21 bases. Germline lookup yields CDR1 MDHEN and CDR2 SYDVKM. The CDR3 sequence is 15 residues long.

The chain couples TRBV14 to TRBJ2-7, with D unresolved. There are 15 residues in the CDR3. Trimming pared 1 base from V and 0 bases from J, leaving 10 bases between. The germline CDR1 and CDR2 sequences are SGHDN and FVKESK. CDR3 region: CASSQARSPSYEQYF. The CDR3 DNA is TGTGCCAGCAGCCAAGCTCGGTCCCCCTCCTACGAGCAGTACTTC.

The rearrangement joins TRBV5-6 to TRBJ1-3; D remains unclear. The CDR3 loop spans 15 amino acids. Trimming pared 0 bases from V and 0 bases from J, leaving 7 bases between. CDR1 and CDR2 from the germline V gene are SGHDT and YYEEEE. The CDR3 bases are TGTGCCAGCAGCTTGGGCGCCAGCTCTGGAAACACCATATATTTT. Encoded protein: CASSLGASSGNTIYF.

The chain's CDR3 is CASSFTVNYGYTF. CDR3 coding DNA: TGCGCCAGCAGCTTTACAGTCAACTATGGCTACACCTTC. The chain recombines TRBV5-1 with TRBJ1-2; D gene uncertain. Germline V gene lookup returns CDR1 SGHRS and CDR2 YFSETQ. Trimming left V 2 bases short and J 2 bases short, with 7 bases between. The CDR3 loop spans 13 amino acids.

This clone came up once. This rearrangement joins TRBV7-8 to TRBJ2-2; 9 bases match TRBD2. The CDR3 length is 17 residues. The V gene's germline CDR1 is SGHVS and CDR2 FQNEAQ. Trimming removed 0 bases from V and 2 bases from J; junction bases left unmatched: 4. CDR3 loop: CASSLAALAGNTGELFF. In DNA, the CDR3 is TGTGCCAGCAGCTTAGCGGCGCTAGCGGGAAACACCGGGGAGCTGTTTTTT. Full variable domain (missing parts from reference TRBV7-8 and TRBJ2-2): GAGVSQSPRYKVAKRGQDVALRCDPISGHVSLFWYQQALGQGPEFLTYFQNEAQLDKSGLPSDRFFAERPEGSVSTLKIQRTQQEDSAVYLCASSLAALAGNTGELFFGEGSRLTVL.

In DNA, the CDR3 is TGCAGCGTTGGTTGGACTAACTACGAGCAGTACTTC. The encoded protein is CSVGWTNYEQYF. This chain links TRBV29-1 with TRBJ2-7, with D perhaps matching TRBD2 (6 bases). The length of the CDR3 is 12 residues. CDR1 and CDR2 (germline): SQVTM, ANQGSEA. V lost 4 bases and J lost 3, with 10 bases in between.

V usage is TRBV13 and J usage is TRBJ1-1; tentatively, D is TRBD1 (6 bases). From germline, CDR1 is PRHDT and CDR2 FYEKMQ (reference sequence). This CDR3 is built from 15 residues. Trimming removed 0 bases at V and 4 bases at J, with 12 bases between. The CDR3 sequence: CASSLGGAFGTEAFF. The CDR3 coding sequence is TGTGCCAGCAGCTTAGGGGGGGCGTTTGGCACTGAAGCTTTCTTT.

The chain recombines TRBV4-1 with TRBJ2-7; the match to TRBD2 covers 12 bases. The CDR3 covers 16 residues. V lost 1 base, J lost 6 bases, and 7 bases stayed unmatched. CDR1 and CDR2 from the germline V gene are MGHRA and YSYEKL. The CDR3 here is CASSQASGRALSEQYF. The CDR3 nucleotides are TGCGCCAGCAGCCAAGCTAGCGGGAGGGCGTTATCCGAGCAGTACTTC.

The chain is built from TRBV6-5 and TRBJ2-7; D possibly corresponds to TRBD1 (6 bases). The V end was cut by 2 bases, the J end by 6 bases, with 14 bases between. The CDR3 runs to 14 residues. CDR1 is MNHEY and CDR2 is SVGAGI in the germline V gene. CDR3 nucleotides: TGTGCCAGCAGTTACATGGACAGCTCTACCGAGCAGTACTTC. Translated: CASSYMDSSTEQYF.